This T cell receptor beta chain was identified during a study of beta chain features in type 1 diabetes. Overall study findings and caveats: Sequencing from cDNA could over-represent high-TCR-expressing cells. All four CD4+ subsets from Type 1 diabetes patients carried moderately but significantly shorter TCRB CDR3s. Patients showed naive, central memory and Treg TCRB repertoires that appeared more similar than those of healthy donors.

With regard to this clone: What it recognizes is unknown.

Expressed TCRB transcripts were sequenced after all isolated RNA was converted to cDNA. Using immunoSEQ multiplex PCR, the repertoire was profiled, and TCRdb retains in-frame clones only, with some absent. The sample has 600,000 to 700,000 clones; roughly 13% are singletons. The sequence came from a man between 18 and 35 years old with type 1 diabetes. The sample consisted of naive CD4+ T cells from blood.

The DNA for the CDR3 is TGTGCCAGCAGTGACCAGCGGGGGCCTGGAGAGACCCAGTACTTC. Its protein product is CASSDQRGPGETQYF. The chain couples TRBV25-1 to TRBJ2-5; 8 nucleotides match TRBD2. CDR3 length: 15 residues. Germline V gives CDR1 MGHDK, CDR2 SYGVNS. The V segment lost 3 bases and the J segment 4 bases; nucleotides outside the gene matches: 7.